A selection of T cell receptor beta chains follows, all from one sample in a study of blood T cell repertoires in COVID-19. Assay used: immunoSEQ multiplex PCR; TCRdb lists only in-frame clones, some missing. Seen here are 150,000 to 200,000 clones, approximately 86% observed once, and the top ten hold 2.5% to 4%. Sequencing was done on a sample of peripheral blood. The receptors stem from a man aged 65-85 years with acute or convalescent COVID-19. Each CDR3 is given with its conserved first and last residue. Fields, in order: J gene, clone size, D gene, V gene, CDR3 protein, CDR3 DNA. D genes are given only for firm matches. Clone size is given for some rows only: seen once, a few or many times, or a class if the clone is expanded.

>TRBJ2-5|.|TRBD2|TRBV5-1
CATRAGEGETQYF
TGCGCCACCAGAGCGGGAGAGGGGGAGACCCAGTACTTC
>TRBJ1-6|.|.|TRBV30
CAWSSNGVSPLHF
TGTGCCTGGAGTTCCAACGGGGTTTCACCCCTCCACTTT
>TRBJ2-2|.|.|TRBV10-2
CASFHPGETGELFF
TGCGCCAGCTTCCACCCTGGGGAGACCGGGGAGCTGTTTTTT
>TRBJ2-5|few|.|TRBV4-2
CASSQDGAARETQYF
TGTGCCAGCAGCCAAGATGGGGCGGCCCGGGAGACCCAGTACTTC
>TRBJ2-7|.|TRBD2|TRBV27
CASSLLGGRIPYEQYF
TGTGCCAGCAGTTTGTTAGGCGGGAGGATACCCTACGAGCAGTACTTC
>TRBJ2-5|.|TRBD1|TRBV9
CASSLSGTAKETQYF
TGTGCCAGCAGCCTGTCCGGGACAGCTAAAGAGACCCAGTACTTC
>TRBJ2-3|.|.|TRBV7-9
CASSPPGGLGLTDTQYF
TGTGCCAGCAGCCCGCCCGGGGGGCTGGGCCTCACAGATACGCAGTATTTT
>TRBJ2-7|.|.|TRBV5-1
CASSFQGGGYEQYF
TGCGCCAGCAGCTTCCAGGGAGGGGGCTACGAGCAGTACTTC
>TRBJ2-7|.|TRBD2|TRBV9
CASSLSGTSGSHEQYF
TGTGCCAGCAGCTTATCCGGGACTAGCGGGAGCCACGAGCAGTACTTC
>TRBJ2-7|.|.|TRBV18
CASNNRGSAEQYF
TGTGCCTCTAACAATCGGGGGTCGGCGGAGCAGTACTTC